Below, 30 T cell receptor beta chains from the same sample are listed, as sequenced in a study of TIL therapy for anti-PD-1-resistant metastatic lung cancer. Time point specified: pre-treatment sample, taken before nivolumab and TIL therapy. Sequencing used immunoSEQ v3. Using immunoSEQ multiplex PCR, the repertoire was profiled, and TCRdb retains in-frame clones only, with some absent. The sample holds 55,000 to 65,000 clones, roughly 69% seen once. This specimen consisted of blood, obtained at baseline. These receptors were collected from a person aged 25 to 80 with non-small cell lung cancer.

The rearrangement joins TRBV19 to TRBJ1-5; D unclear. Looked up from germline, CDR1 is LNHDA and CDR2 is SQIVND (reference sequence). The CDR3 is 17 amino acids. V gave up 4 bases and J gave up 0 bases, with 16 bases separating them. Written as DNA, the CDR3 is TGTGCCAGTAGTAAGATCGGCGGAGGGCTTAGCAATCAGCCCCAGCATTTT. As protein: CASSKIGGGLSNQPQHF.

This chain joins TRBV15 and TRBJ1-3; 7 nucleotides agree with TRBD1. V shed 5 bases and J 8 bases; nucleotides not matched to a gene: 15. CDR3 length: 16 amino acids. CDR1 LNHNV and CDR2 YYDKDF come from the germline V gene (reference sequence). The CDR3 loop reads CATSPRPQRGRDTIYF. In DNA form, the CDR3 reads TGTGCCACCAGCCCCCGGCCACAGAGGGGGCGGGACACCATATATTTT.

V and J are TRBV5-1 and TRBJ2-2; D is ambiguous. CDR3 length: 15 amino acids. Trimming shortened V by 0 bases and J by 6 bases, and 12 bases separated the two germline ends. CDR1 and CDR2 from the germline V gene are SGHRS and YFSETQ. Written as DNA, the CDR3 is TGCGCCAGCAGCTTGGGGGCTGCAGCCTCCGGGGAGCTGTTTTTT. Protein: CASSLGAAASGELFF.

The chain recombines TRBV28 with TRBJ1-4; no clear D gene. The CDR3 runs 14 residues. CDR1 is MDHEN and CDR2 is SYDVKM in the germline V gene. V shed 10 bases and J shed 6 bases, with 18 bases lying between them. The CDR3 sequence: CATVDASDDEKLFF. The CDR3 nucleotides read TGTGCCACCGTGGACGCCAGTGACGATGAAAAACTGTTTTTT.

The chain combines TRBV10-2 with TRBJ2-3; D not certain. Germline CDR1 is WSHSY and CDR2 is SAAADI. The CDR3 has 14 residues. Trimming took 5 bases from V and 2 from J, leaving 11 bases between them. The CDR3 loop is CASSRVRNTDTQYF. The CDR3 nucleotides read TGCGCCAGCAGTCGGGTCAGGAACACAGATACGCAGTATTTT.

The CDR3 loop is CARSSIGSSYEQYF. In DNA form, the CDR3 reads TGTGCCAGAAGTTCTATCGGGAGTTCCTACGAGCAGTACTTC. The chain is built from TRBV5-3 and TRBJ2-7, with D possibly TRBD2 on 6 matching bases. TRBV5-3 counts as an open reading frame of uncertain function. V was shortened by 5 bases and J by 1 base, with 13 bases between the two germline ends. The CDR3 loop spans 14 amino acids.

The rearrangement uses TRBV6-1 and TRBJ1-1; no clear D. The germline V gene has CDR1 MNHNS and CDR2 SASEGT. The length of the CDR3 is 12 residues. Trimming removed 2 bases at V and 7 bases at J, with 8 bases between. The DNA for the CDR3 is TGTGCCAGCAGTGAACAACGCCGTGAAGCTTTCTTT. This codes for CASSEQRREAFF.

The CDR3 sequence is CASSTGTGGTEAFF. The CDR3 DNA reads as TGCGCCAGCAGCACCGGGACAGGGGGCACTGAAGCTTTCTTT. This chain uses TRBV5-1 with TRBJ1-1; 11 bases are a match to TRBD1. Germline V gene data show CDR1 as SGHRS and CDR2 as YFSETQ. The CDR3 runs 14 residues. The V and J ends lost 4 bases and 4 bases, in that order; junction bases with no gene match: 3.

This clone was counted only a few times. The genes are TRBV1 and TRBJ1-2. TRBV1 corresponds to a pseudogene. The CDR3 runs to 15 residues. The CDR3 region has the DNA TGCACCAGCAGCCTCAGTTGGGGGATTGTCGTTGGCTACACCTTC. It specifies CTSSLSWGIVVGYTF.

The genes are TRBV7-9 and TRBJ2-1, with 13 bases aligning to TRBD2. The CDR3 consists of 15 residues. Germline CDR1 reads SEHNR; CDR2 reads FQNEAQ (reference sequence). J gave up 7 bases and V 4 bases, and 4 bases lay outside the gene matches. For the CDR3, the DNA is TGTGCCAGCAGCTCCAAGGGACTAGCGGGAAATGAGCAGTTCTTC. It translates to CASSSKGLAGNEQFF. The variable domain in full, with the rest retrieved from reference TRBV7-9 and TRBJ2-1, is DTGVSQNPRHKITKRGQNVTFRCDPISEHNRLYWYRQTLGQGPEFLTYFQNEAQLEKSRLLSDRFSAERPKGSFSTLEIQRTEQGDSAMYLCASSSKGLAGNEQFFGPGTRLTVL.

The chain recombines TRBV7-8 with TRBJ1-1, with no clear D. CDR1 and CDR2 (germline): SGHVS, FQNEAQ. The CDR3 length is 14 residues. Trimming cost V 5 bases and J 3 bases, with 13 bases left between them. The CDR3 DNA reads TGTGCCAGCAGCCCGCGGGTAGAGGACACTGAAGCTTTCTTT. Encoded protein: CASSPRVEDTEAFF.

This clone was found once. V and J are TRBV6-1 and TRBJ1-1, with D possibly being TRBD1 (6 bases). This CDR3 region has 16 residues. The V end lost 4 bases, the J end lost 0 bases, and 15 bases lay between the germline ends. The germline V gene encodes CDR1 MNHNS and CDR2 SASEGT. In DNA, the CDR3 is TGTGCCAGCAGTGTACAGGGTAACAGGATGAACACTGAAGCTTTCTTT. Protein: CASSVQGNRMNTEAFF.

The rearrangement links TRBV28 to TRBJ1-5; tentative D call: TRBD1 (5 bases). V lost 6 bases to trimming and J lost 0 bases, with 12 bases between them. Germline values: CDR1 MDHEN, CDR2 SYDVKM. This CDR3 has 15 amino acids. The CDR3 is CASSLLQGSNQPQHF. The CDR3, as DNA: TGTGCCAGCAGCCTTCTCCAGGGTAGCAATCAGCCCCAGCATTTT.

The rearrangement uses TRBV21-1 and TRBJ2-7. TRBV21-1 corresponds to a pseudogene. CDR3 size: 14 residues. CDR3 loop: CASSTDRWVYEQYF. CDR3 sequence (DNA): TGTGCCAGCAGCACAGACCGGTGGGTCTACGAGCAGTACTTC.

DNA of the CDR3: TGTGCCAGCAGCGTAGTCCCTGCGGGAGCTGGGGAGCAGTACTTC. This gives the protein CASSVVPAGAGEQYF. The rearrangement links TRBV9 to TRBJ2-7, with 7 nucleotides matching TRBD2. This CDR3 region has 15 residues. V gave up 0 bases and J gave up 7 bases; unmatched junction bases: 10. Germline assignment: CDR1 SGDLS and CDR2 YYNGEE.

The rearrangement uses TRBV7-2 and TRBJ1-5; D uncertain. The germline V and J ends were trimmed by 5 bases and 7 bases, with 18 bases remaining between them. Germline values: CDR1 SGHTA, CDR2 FQGNSA. CDR3 length: 15 amino acids. DNA of the CDR3: TGTGCCAGCAGCGCCAGATGGGGTGCGGGGCAGCCCCAGCATTTT. Protein product: CASSARWGAGQPQHF.

The chain couples TRBV4-1 to TRBJ2-2, with 9 bases lining up with TRBD1. The CDR3 has 18 amino acids. V shed 2 bases and J 1 base; nucleotides not matched to a gene: 8. The germline gives CDR1 MGHRA, CDR2 YSYEKL. The CDR3 sequence: CASSQIGQGTKNTGELFF. The CDR3 DNA is TGCGCCAGCAGCCAAATCGGACAGGGGACAAAGAACACCGGGGAGCTGTTTTTT.

In its sample, this clone was seen a few times. The chain employs TRBV18 and TRBJ2-5; D call uncertain. This CDR3 spans 14 amino acids. CDR1 is KGHSH, CDR2 LQKENI, per germline. V dropped 3 bases and J dropped 5 bases, with 13 bases sitting between them. The DNA of the CDR3 is TGTGCCAGCTCACCCACACATGGTGTTGAGACCCAGTACTTC. The encoded protein is CASSPTHGVETQYF.

This sequence joins TRBV18 and TRBJ1-4; D not resolved. Trimming shortened V by 3 bases and J by 12 bases, and 14 bases separated the two germline ends. This CDR3 spans 13 amino acids. From germline, CDR1 is KGHSH and CDR2 LQKENI. The chain's CDR3 is CASSPVADGELFF. The DNA of the CDR3 is TGTGCCAGCTCACCTGTGGCGGACGGAGAACTGTTTTTT.

The sample holds one count of this clone. V is TRBV19 and J is TRBJ1-2; a possible D gene is TRBD1 (5 bases). This CDR3 spans 16 amino acids. CDR1 LNHDA and CDR2 SQIVND come from the germline V gene (reference sequence). The V and J ends lost 5 bases and 0 bases respectively, with 16 bases between them. The CDR3 loop is CASSFGRGKANYGYTF. The CDR3 coding sequence is TGTGCCAGTAGTTTCGGACGGGGGAAAGCTAACTATGGCTACACCTTC.

The chain links TRBV10-3 to TRBJ2-2; no firm D call. Trimming shortened V by 0 bases and J by 0 bases, and 11 bases separated the two germline ends. Germline loops: CDR1 ENHRY, CDR2 SYGVKD. The CDR3 consists of 17 residues. CDR3 region: CAISESRTVANTGELFF. The CDR3 region has the DNA TGTGCCATCAGTGAGTCCCGCACAGTAGCGAACACCGGGGAGCTGTTTTTT.

The chain has TRBV29-1 and TRBJ1-2; 9 nucleotides agree with TRBD1. Trimming cost V 5 bases and J 3 bases; bases outside gene matches: 4. Germline values: CDR1 SQVTM, CDR2 ANQGSEA. The CDR3 spans 13 residues. The CDR3: CSVQGQGHYGYTF. The CDR3 DNA follows: TGCAGCGTTCAAGGACAGGGGCACTATGGCTACACCTTC.

The genes are TRBV5-1 and TRBJ2-1; the match to TRBD2 covers 14 bases. J was trimmed by 8 bases and V by 4 bases; bases with no gene match: 8. The CDR3 is 16 amino acids. Germline CDR1 SGHRS, CDR2 YFSETQ. CDR3 region: CASSRRTSGGTHEQFF. The CDR3 bases are TGCGCCAGCAGCCGGCGGACTAGCGGGGGGACCCATGAGCAGTTCTTC.

The chain is built from TRBV19 and TRBJ2-2; D unclear. V lost 10 bases, J lost 6 bases, and 21 bases lay in between. CDR3 length: 15 amino acids. Germline V gives CDR1 LNHDA, CDR2 SQIVND (reference sequence). The chain's CDR3 is CATKSQPRFSGELFF. The CDR3 region has the DNA TGTGCCACCAAATCACAACCTCGGTTTTCCGGGGAGCTGTTTTTT.

This chain joins TRBV2 and TRBJ1-5, with D possibly matching TRBD1 (5 bases). V was clipped by 4 bases and J by 9 bases, with 16 bases between them. Germline CDR1 and CDR2: SNHLY and FYNNEI. The CDR3 spans 14 residues. Written as DNA, the CDR3 is TGTGCCAGCAGTGGGTTGGGGGGATACTTGCCCCAGCATTTT. This codes for CASSGLGGYLPQHF.

The rearrangement uses TRBV7-2 and TRBJ2-5; D is undetermined. Germline V gene lookup returns CDR1 SGHTA and CDR2 FQGNSA. V was trimmed by 0 bases and J by 5 bases, leaving 7 bases between them. There are 13 residues in the CDR3. CDR3 protein: CASSLARRETQYF. The CDR3, as DNA: TGTGCCAGCAGCTTAGCGCGACGGGAGACCCAGTACTTC.

The genes are TRBV11-3 and TRBJ2-7; possibly TRBD2 for D (6 bases). V dropped 1 base and J dropped 3 bases, with 13 bases sitting between them. CDR3 size: 15 residues. Germline-derived CDR1 and CDR2 are SGHNT and YENEEA. The DNA of the CDR3 is TGTGCCAGCAGCTTAGGGGCTAGCGAGCTCTACGAGCAGTACTTC. It translates to CASSLGASELYEQYF.

The chain uses TRBV11-3 and TRBJ1-3, with D unresolved. This CDR3 is built from 16 residues. The V end was cut by 0 bases, the J end by 2 bases, with 11 bases between. From germline, CDR1 is SGHNT and CDR2 YENEEA. CDR3 amino acids: CASSLEAASTGNTIYF. The CDR3 region has the DNA TGTGCCAGCAGCTTAGAAGCAGCCTCTACTGGAAACACCATATATTTT.

The chain has TRBV5-1 and TRBJ1-2; 7 bases line up with TRBD1. V gave up 3 bases and J gave up 3 bases; unmatched junction bases: 5. The CDR3 runs to 14 residues. The germline V gene has CDR1 SGHRS and CDR2 YFSETQ. The CDR3 coding sequence is TGCGCCAGCAGCTCGGGACAGACCGACTATGGCTACACCTTC. Residues: CASSSGQTDYGYTF.

The chain is built from TRBV28 and TRBJ2-5; possibly TRBD1 for D (6 bases). From germline, CDR1 is MDHEN and CDR2 SYDVKM. The CDR3 is 13 amino acids. V was cut by 9 bases and J by 4 bases, with 15 bases left in between. The chain's CDR3 is CASRTVGLETQYF. CDR3 DNA sequence: TGTGCCAGTCGGACAGTGGGGTTAGAGACCCAGTACTTC.